A single sample is the source of the 23 T cell receptor beta chains below, sequenced in a study of radiotherapy plus CTLA-4 blockade in lung cancer. Sequencing was performed with immunoSEQ multiplex PCR; in TCRdb, only in-frame clones are kept and a portion is missing. The sample holds 55,000 to 80,000 clones, roughly 84% seen once. The material was peripheral blood, obtained from a patient treated with radiotherapy plus ipilimumab. The source of these receptors is a human donor with non-small cell lung cancer that progressed on radiotherapy plus ipilimumab.

This chain joins TRBV6-6 and TRBJ2-1; TRBD2 might be the D (6 bases). V gave up 8 bases and J gave up 4 bases, with 12 bases separating them. This CDR3 is 13 amino acids long. Germline CDR1 and CDR2: MNHNY and SVGAGI (reference sequence). The CDR3 bases are TGTGCCAGCGGGGCGGGGAAGTACAATGAGCAGTTCTTC. This translates into CASGAGKYNEQFF.

The CDR3 loop is CASSEPTGDTGELFF. The CDR3 DNA reads as TGCGCCAGCAGCGAACCGACAGGGGACACCGGGGAGCTGTTTTTT. This chain joins TRBV5-1 and TRBJ2-2, with 8 positions matching TRBD1. Trimming at V came to 4 bases and at J to 3 bases, leaving 5 bases not matched to a gene. This CDR3 contains 15 residues. Germline V gene data show CDR1 as SGHRS and CDR2 as YFSETQ. Supplemented by reference TRBV5-1 and TRBJ2-2, the full variable domain reads KAGVTQTPRYLIKTRGQQVTLSCSPISGHRSVSWYQQTPGQGLQFLFEYFSETQRNKGNFPGRFSGRQFSNSRSEMNVSTLELGDSALYLCASSEPTGDTGELFFGEGSRLTVL.

The chain carries TRBV5-1 and TRBJ2-7, with a tentative D call TRBD1 (6 bases). There are 14 residues in the CDR3. Germline V CDR1 and CDR2: SGHRS, YFSETQ. V lost 2 bases, J lost 5 bases, and 14 bases lay in between. The CDR3 DNA reads as TGCGCCAGCAGCTTAGGTCAGGGGACCGACGAGCAGTACTTC. Residues: CASSLGQGTDEQYF.

This chain uses TRBV5-1 with TRBJ1-2, with TRBD1 as a possible D gene (5 bases). CDR3 length: 16 residues. Trimming took off 4 bases at V and 4 bases at J, with 20 bases between the two ends. Per germline, CDR1 SGHRS and CDR2 YFSETQ. The CDR3 region has the DNA TGCGCCAGCAGCCTGGGGACTCTCGATTTGTTCTATGGCTACACCTTC. Amino acids: CASSLGTLDLFYGYTF.

V and J are TRBV6-6 and TRBJ1-5, with no clear D. CDR1 MNHNY and CDR2 SVGAGI come from the germline V gene (reference sequence). This CDR3 spans 16 amino acids. The V end lost 0 bases, the J end lost 2 bases, and 11 bases lay between the germline ends. The CDR3 DNA follows: TGTGCCAGCAGTTACTCCGGTTTAATAGGCAATCAGCCCCAGCATTTT. Protein: CASSYSGLIGNQPQHF.

The CDR3: CASSLWNEQYF. The CDR3 nucleotides are TGTGCCAGCAGTTTATGGAACGAGCAGTACTTC. The chain carries TRBV28 and TRBJ2-7; the D is unclear. The CDR3 extends over 11 amino acids. The V gene lost 0 bases and the J gene lost 5 bases, with 2 bases spanning the gap. CDR1 and CDR2 (germline): MDHEN, SYDVKM.

This clone was seen a handful of times. The chain employs TRBV6-1 and TRBJ2-1; D tentatively fits TRBD1 or TRBD2 (5 bases each). Trimming pared 0 bases from V and 3 bases from J, leaving 9 bases between. The germline gives CDR1 MNHNS, CDR2 SASEGT. The length of the CDR3 is 15 residues. In DNA, the CDR3 is TGTGCCAGCAGTGAAGCGTGGGGGAACTACAATGAGCAGTTCTTC. Amino acids: CASSEAWGNYNEQFF.

This chain uses TRBV6-6 with TRBJ1-5; tentative D call: TRBD1 (6 bases). The ends were cut back, 1 base at V and 5 bases at J, with 12 bases in the middle. The CDR3 is made up of 15 amino acids. The germline gives CDR1 MNHNY, CDR2 SVGAGI (reference sequence). The CDR3 loop reads CASSYLGADDQPQHF. In DNA, the CDR3 is TGTGCCAGCAGTTACTTGGGGGCTGACGATCAGCCCCAGCATTTT.

J is TRBJ1-1 and V is TRBV9, with unresolved D. From germline, CDR1 is SGDLS and CDR2 YYNGEE. The CDR3 is 15 residues long. Between the trimmed V and J ends, which lost 0 bases and 1 base, there was a span of 10 bases. For the CDR3, the DNA is TGTGCCAGCAGCGTAGGAAAGACTACGAACACTGAAGCTTTCTTT. Encoded protein: CASSVGKTTNTEAFF.

This rearrangement joins TRBV29-1 to TRBJ2-7; a possible D gene is TRBD1 (6 bases). The CDR3 runs 12 residues. Trimming cost V 5 bases and J 2 bases, with 10 bases left between them. The germline gives CDR1 SQVTM, CDR2 ANQGSEA. For the CDR3, the DNA is TGCAGCGTTCTGACAGGCACCTACGAGCAGTACGTC. Its protein is CSVLTGTYEQYV.

This clone was seen a handful of times. The CDR3 region is CASSRQDGTYGYTF. The CDR3 DNA follows: TGTGCCAGCAGTCGACAGGACGGAACCTATGGCTACACCTTC. The J gene is TRBJ1-2, the V gene TRBV7-9; TRBD1 is a possible D gene (6 bases). Between the trimmed V and J ends, which lost 6 bases and 4 bases, there was a span of 15 bases. This CDR3 spans 14 amino acids. The germline gives CDR1 SEHNR, CDR2 FQNEAQ (reference sequence). The full variable domain, its missing parts supplied by reference TRBV7-9 and TRBJ1-2, is DTGVSQNPRHKITKRGQNVTFRCDPISEHNRLYWYRQTLGQGPEFLTYFQNEAQLEKSRLLSDRFSAERPKGSFSTLEIQRTEQGDSAMYLCASSRQDGTYGYTFGSGTRLTVV.

This chain uses TRBV28 with TRBJ2-7; perhaps TRBD2 as D (6 bases). Germline V gene sequence: CDR1 MDHEN, CDR2 SYDVKM. The CDR3 runs to 15 residues. V gave up 5 bases and J gave up 4 bases, with 18 bases separating them. The CDR3 region is CASSPGGGRRYEQYV. In DNA form, the CDR3 reads TGTGCCAGCAGTCCCGGAGGAGGGAGGCGATACGAGCAGTACGTC.

This rearrangement joins TRBV12-5 to TRBJ2-3; D ambiguous. The germline V gene encodes CDR1 LGHNT and CDR2 FRNRAP. The CDR3 is made up of 13 amino acids. Deletions cut 7 bases from V and 7 bases from J, with 15 bases between. The CDR3 here is CASALPNRNTQYF. CDR3 sequence (DNA): TGTGCTAGTGCCCTCCCGAACCGGAATACGCAGTATTTT.

The chain carries TRBV5-7 and TRBJ1-1; D is undetermined. TRBV5-7 is marked as an open reading frame, function uncertain. The CDR3 length is 14 residues. Trimming stripped 0 bases from V and 9 bases from J, with 15 bases between. Here the CDR3 reads CASSLGGPSEKAFF. CDR3 DNA sequence: TGTGCCAGCAGCTTGGGGGGTCCGTCGGAGAAAGCTTTCTTT.

A remark on this clone: Mismatch with germline at one junction end may stem from a read error. The CDR3 coding sequence is TGCGCCAGCAGCTTGGAGCCCGCAGTCCCAGCCGAAAACATTCAGTACTTC. Translation gives CASSLEPAVPAENIQYF. J is TRBJ2-4 and V is TRBV5-1; unclear D gene. Germline CDR1 and CDR2: SGHRS and YFSETQ. This CDR3 is 17 amino acids long.

In the case of this clone: The same CDR3 arises from other DNA sequences in this sample as well. The chain couples TRBV19 to TRBJ1-2; TRBD1 might be the D (5 bases). In germline, CDR1 is LNHDA, CDR2 SQIVND (reference sequence). V lost 5 bases and J lost 3, with 13 bases in between. CDR3 length equals 14 residues. The CDR3 bases are TGTGCCAGTAGTCGTGACAGCTGGGACTATGGCTACACCTTC. Protein: CASSRDSWDYGYTF.

The sample holds a few counts of this clone. The CDR3 coding sequence is TGTGCCAGCAGGGACAGGGGGCCGGACTATGGCTACACCTTC. The encoded protein is CASRDRGPDYGYTF. The rearrangement links TRBV28 to TRBJ1-2; 11 bases map to TRBD1. The trim removed 6 bases at V and 3 bases at J, leaving 3 bases unmatched. CDR1 is MDHEN and CDR2 is SYDVKM in the germline V gene. The CDR3 has 14 amino acids.

V gene TRBV19 combines with J gene TRBJ2-3; TRBD1 agrees at 8 bases. CDR3 length equals 15 residues. CDR1 is LNHDA and CDR2 is SQIVND in the germline V gene (reference sequence). Trimming removed 1 base from V and 0 bases from J; junction bases left unmatched: 0. The CDR3 region has the DNA TGTGCCAGTAGTATAGGACAGGGGAGCACAGATACGCAGTATTTT. Protein: CASSIGQGSTDTQYF. The entire variable domain, with the rest obtained from reference TRBV19 and TRBJ2-3, is as follows: DGGITQSPKYLFRKEGQNVTLSCEQNLNHDAMYWYRQDPGQGLRLIYYSQIVNDFQKGDIAEGYSVSREKKESFPLTVTSAQKNPTAFYLCASSIGQGSTDTQYFGPGTRLTVL.

Comments on this clone: Other DNA sequences within the sample encode an identical CDR3. The chain carries TRBV9 and TRBJ2-1, with D unresolved. CDR3 length equals 11 residues. Germline assignment: CDR1 SGDLS and CDR2 YYNGEE. Trimming removed 0 bases at V and 8 bases at J, with 3 bases between. CDR3 protein: CASSVGDEQFF. The CDR3 coding sequence is TGTGCCAGCAGCGTAGGAGATGAGCAGTTCTTC.

In nucleotides, the CDR3 is TGTGCCAGCAGTTTTCTCGGGACAGGAGGCAATCAGCCCCAGCATTTT. This translates into CASSFLGTGGNQPQHF. The rearrangement uses TRBV27 and TRBJ1-5; TRBD1 matches 8 bases. The germline V gene has CDR1 MNHEY and CDR2 SMNVEV (reference sequence). This CDR3 is built from 16 residues. V lost 3 bases to trimming and J lost 2 bases; unmatched junction nucleotides: 6.

The genes are TRBV5-8 and TRBJ2-3; no definite D call. V was clipped by 2 bases and J by 4 bases, with 8 bases between them. The CDR3 extends over 13 amino acids. CDR1 and CDR2 from the germline V gene are SGHTS and YDEGEE. CDR3 sequence reads: CASSFSSADTQYF. The CDR3 DNA sequence: TGTGCCAGCAGCTTTTCATCGGCAGATACGCAGTATTTT.

The chain carries TRBV7-2 and TRBJ2-7, with 7 bases fitting TRBD2. This CDR3 is 16 amino acids long. The V gene's germline CDR1 is SGHTA and CDR2 FQGNSA. V trimming: 6 bases; J trimming: 0 bases; junction bases outside the gene matches: 11. This CDR3 reads CASSDSQRGSSYEQYF. CDR3 sequence (DNA): TGTGCCAGCAGTGATAGCCAGCGGGGAAGCTCCTACGAGCAGTACTTC. Full variable domain (outside the CDR3, taken from reference TRBV7-2 and TRBJ2-7): GAGVSQSPSNKVTEKGKDVELRCDPISGHTALYWYRQSLGQGLEFLIYFQGNSAPDKSGLPSDRFSAERTGGSVSTLTIQRTQQEDSAVYLCASSDSQRGSSYEQYFGPGTRLTVT.

The chain recombines TRBV27 with TRBJ2-1, with 7 nucleotides matching TRBD2. Germline V gene lookup returns CDR1 MNHEY and CDR2 SMNVEV (reference sequence). V trimming: 2 bases; J trimming: 6 bases; junction bases outside the gene matches: 4. This CDR3 spans 14 amino acids. CDR3 protein: CASSLAGAVNEQFF. In DNA form, the CDR3 reads TGTGCCAGCAGTTTAGCGGGAGCGGTCAATGAGCAGTTCTTC.